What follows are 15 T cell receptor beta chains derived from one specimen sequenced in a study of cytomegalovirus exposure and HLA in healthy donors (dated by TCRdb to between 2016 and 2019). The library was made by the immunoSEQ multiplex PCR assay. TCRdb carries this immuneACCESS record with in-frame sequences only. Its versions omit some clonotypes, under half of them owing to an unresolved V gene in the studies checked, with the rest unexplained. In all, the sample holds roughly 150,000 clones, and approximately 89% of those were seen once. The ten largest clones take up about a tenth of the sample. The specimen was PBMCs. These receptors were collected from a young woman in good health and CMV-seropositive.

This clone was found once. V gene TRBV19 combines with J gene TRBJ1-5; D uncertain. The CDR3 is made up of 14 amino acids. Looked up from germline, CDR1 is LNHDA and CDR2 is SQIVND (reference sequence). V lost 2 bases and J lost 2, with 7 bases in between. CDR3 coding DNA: TGTGCCAGTAGTATATGGGGAGGCAATCAGCCCCAGCATTTT. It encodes CASSIWGGNQPQHF.

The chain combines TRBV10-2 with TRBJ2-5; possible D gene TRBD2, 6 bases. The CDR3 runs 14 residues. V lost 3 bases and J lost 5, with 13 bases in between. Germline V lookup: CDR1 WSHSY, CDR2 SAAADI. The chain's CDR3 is CASSDWAGQETQYF. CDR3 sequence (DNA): TGCGCCAGCAGTGACTGGGCGGGGCAGGAGACCCAGTACTTC.

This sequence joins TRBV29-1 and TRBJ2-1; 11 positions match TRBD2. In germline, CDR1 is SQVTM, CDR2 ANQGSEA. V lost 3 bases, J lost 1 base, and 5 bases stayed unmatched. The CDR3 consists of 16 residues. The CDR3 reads CSVDATSGGSYNEQFF. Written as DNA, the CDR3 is TGCAGCGTTGATGCCACTAGCGGGGGTTCCTACAATGAGCAGTTCTTC.

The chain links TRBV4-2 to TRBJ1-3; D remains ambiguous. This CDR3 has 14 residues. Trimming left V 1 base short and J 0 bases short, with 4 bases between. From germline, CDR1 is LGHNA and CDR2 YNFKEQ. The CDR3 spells CASSQGSSGNTIYF. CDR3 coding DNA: TGTGCCAGCAGCCAAGGGAGCTCTGGAAACACCATATATTTT.

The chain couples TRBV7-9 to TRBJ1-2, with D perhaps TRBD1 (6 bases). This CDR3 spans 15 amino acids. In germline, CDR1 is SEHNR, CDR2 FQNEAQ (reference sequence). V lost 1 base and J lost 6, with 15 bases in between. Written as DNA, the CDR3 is TGTGCCAGCAGCTTAGGCACAGGGAGCGGGGATGGCTACACCTTC. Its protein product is CASSLGTGSGDGYTF.

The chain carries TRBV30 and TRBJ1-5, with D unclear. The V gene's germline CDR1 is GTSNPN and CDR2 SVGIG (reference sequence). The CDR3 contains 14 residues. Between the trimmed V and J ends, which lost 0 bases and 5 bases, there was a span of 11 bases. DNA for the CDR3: TGTGCCTGGAGTGTAAGTCCCGGGGATCAGCCCCAGCATTTT. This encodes CAWSVSPGDQPQHF.

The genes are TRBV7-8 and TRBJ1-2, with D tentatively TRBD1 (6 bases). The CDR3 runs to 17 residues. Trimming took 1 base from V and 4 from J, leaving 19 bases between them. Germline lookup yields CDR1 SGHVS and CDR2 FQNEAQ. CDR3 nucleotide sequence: TGTGCCAGCAGCTTAGTTCTGAGGCCTACAGGGACCTATGGCTACACCTTC. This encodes CASSLVLRPTGTYGYTF.

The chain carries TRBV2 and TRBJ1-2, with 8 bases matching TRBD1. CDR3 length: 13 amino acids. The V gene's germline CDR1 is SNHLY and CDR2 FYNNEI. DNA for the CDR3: TGTGCGCGACAGGGGCAGAGTTTCTATGGCTACACCTTC. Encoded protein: CARQGQSFYGYTF.

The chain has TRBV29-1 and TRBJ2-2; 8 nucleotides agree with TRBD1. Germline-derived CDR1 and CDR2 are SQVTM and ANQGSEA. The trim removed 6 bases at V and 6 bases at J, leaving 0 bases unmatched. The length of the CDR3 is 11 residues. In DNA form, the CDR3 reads TGCAGCGTACAGGGGGCCGGGGAGCTGTTTTTT. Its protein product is CSVQGAGELFF.

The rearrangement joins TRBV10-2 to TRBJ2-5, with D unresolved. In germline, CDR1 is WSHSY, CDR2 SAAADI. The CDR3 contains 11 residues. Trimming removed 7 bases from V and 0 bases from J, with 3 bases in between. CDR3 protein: CASTDQETQYF. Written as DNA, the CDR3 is TGCGCCAGCACAGACCAAGAGACCCAGTACTTC.

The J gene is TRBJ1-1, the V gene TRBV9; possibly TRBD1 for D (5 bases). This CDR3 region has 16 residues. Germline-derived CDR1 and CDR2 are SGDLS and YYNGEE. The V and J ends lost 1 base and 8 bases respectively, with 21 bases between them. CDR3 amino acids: CASSVNPRESTTEAFF. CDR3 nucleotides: TGTGCCAGCAGCGTAAATCCCAGGGAAAGTACTACCGAAGCTTTCTTT.

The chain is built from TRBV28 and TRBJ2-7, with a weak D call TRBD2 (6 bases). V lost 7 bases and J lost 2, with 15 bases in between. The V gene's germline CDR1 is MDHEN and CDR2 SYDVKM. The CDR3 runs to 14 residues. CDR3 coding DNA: TGTGCCAGCACCCTCAGTAGCGGAACCTACGAGCAGTACTTC. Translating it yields CASTLSSGTYEQYF.

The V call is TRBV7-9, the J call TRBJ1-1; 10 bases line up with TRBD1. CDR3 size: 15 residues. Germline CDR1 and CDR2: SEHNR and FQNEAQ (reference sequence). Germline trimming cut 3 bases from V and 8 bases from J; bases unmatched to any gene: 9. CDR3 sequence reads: CASSFGQGVLREAFF. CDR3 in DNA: TGTGCCAGCAGCTTCGGACAGGGGGTCCTCAGGGAAGCTTTCTTT.

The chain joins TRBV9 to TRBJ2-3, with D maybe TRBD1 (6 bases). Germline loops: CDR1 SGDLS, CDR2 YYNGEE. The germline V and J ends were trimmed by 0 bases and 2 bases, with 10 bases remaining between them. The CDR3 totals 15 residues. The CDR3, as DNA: TGTGCCAGCAGCGTAGTTGGACAGATCACAGATACGCAGTATTTT. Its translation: CASSVVGQITDTQYF. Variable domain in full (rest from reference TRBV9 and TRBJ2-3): DSGVTQTPKHLITATGQRVTLRCSPRSGDLSVYWYQQSLDQGLQFLIQYYNGEERAKGNILERFSAQQFPDLHSELNLSSLELGDSALYFCASSVVGQITDTQYFGPGTRLTVL.

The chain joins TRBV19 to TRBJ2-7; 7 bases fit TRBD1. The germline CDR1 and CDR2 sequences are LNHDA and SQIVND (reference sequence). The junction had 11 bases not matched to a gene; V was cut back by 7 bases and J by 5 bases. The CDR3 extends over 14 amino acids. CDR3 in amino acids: CASTPGQLRDEQYF. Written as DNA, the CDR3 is TGTGCCAGTACCCCGGGACAGCTTAGAGACGAGCAGTACTTC.